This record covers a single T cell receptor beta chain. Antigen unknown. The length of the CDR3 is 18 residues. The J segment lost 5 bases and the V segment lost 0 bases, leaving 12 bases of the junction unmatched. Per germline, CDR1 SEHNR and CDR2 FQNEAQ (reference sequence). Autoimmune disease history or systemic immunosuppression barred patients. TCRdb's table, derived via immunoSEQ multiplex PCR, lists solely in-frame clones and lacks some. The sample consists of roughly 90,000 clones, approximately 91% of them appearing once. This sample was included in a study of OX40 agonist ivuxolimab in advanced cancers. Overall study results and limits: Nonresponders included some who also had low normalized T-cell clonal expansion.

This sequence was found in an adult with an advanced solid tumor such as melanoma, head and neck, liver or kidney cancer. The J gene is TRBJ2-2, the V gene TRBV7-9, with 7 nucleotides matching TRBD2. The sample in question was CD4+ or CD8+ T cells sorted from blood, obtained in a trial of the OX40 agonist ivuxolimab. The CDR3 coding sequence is TGTGCCAGCAGCTTAGCCCGACAGTACCAGGGAGGGACCGGGGAGCTGTTTTTT. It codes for CASSLARQYQGGTGELFF.